This T cell receptor beta chain originates from a study of CD8 T cells in Susac syndrome. Trimming pared 4 bases from V and 8 bases from J, leaving 19 bases between. CDR1 and CDR2 from the germline V gene are SGHNT and YYREEE (reference sequence). This CDR3 has 15 residues. RNA in amounts of about 0.5 to 1 ug was reverse transcribed with random hexamers. The amplification used immunoSEQ multiplex PCR on TCR beta CDR3; it spanned 54 Vbeta and 13 Jbeta. MiXCR, run by TCRdb on the immunoSEQ multiplex PCR reads, gives a single entry per CDR3 protein. The table includes 100,000 to 150,000 distinct CDR3 sequences, approximately 93% detected once. Each multiple sclerosis control was a treatment-naive patient with relapsing-remitting disease that was either stable or active. Negative magnetic isolation gave CD8+ and CD4+ cells; FACS enriched CD8+ TEMRA. Turning to this clonotype: The antigen remains unidentified.

Overall study results and limits: The study conceded that its TCR sequencing and HLA analysis involved relatively few individuals.

The clonotype comes from a human donor with multiple sclerosis. The material sequenced was CD8+ T cells from PBMCs. The chain is built from TRBV5-4 and TRBJ2-1; possible D gene TRBD2, 6 bases. In DNA, the CDR3 is TGTGCCAGCAGCGGGCGGGCATGGGGGGTCGATGAGCAGTTCTTC. Its translation is CASSGRAWGVDEQFF.